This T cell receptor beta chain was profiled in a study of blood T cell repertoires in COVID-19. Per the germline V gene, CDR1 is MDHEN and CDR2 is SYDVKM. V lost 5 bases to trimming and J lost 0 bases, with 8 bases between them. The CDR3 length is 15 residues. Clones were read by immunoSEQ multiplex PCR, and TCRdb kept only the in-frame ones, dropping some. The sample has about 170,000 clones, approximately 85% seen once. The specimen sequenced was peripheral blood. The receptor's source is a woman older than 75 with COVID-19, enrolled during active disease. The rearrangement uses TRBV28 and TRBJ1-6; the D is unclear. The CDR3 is CASSPGGSYNSPLHF. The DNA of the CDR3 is TGTGCCAGCAGTCCAGGAGGCTCCTATAATTCACCCCTCCACTTT.